The clone carrying this TCR beta chain was found a few times. TCRdb keeps only in-frame clones here, not all; method: immunoSEQ multiplex PCR. The repertoire holds 400,000 to 500,000 clones, with roughly 84% as singletons. This specimen comes from a study of blood T cell repertoires in COVID-19. Germline V gene sequence: CDR1 SGDLS, CDR2 YYNGEE. The CDR3 sequence is 14 residues long. V gave up 2 bases and J gave up 6 bases, with 13 bases separating them. The sequenced sample consisted of PBMCs or T cells enriched from blood (not recorded which). The V call is TRBV9, the J call TRBJ2-3, with D tentatively TRBD1 (6 bases). This TCR was sampled from a woman between 18 and 29 years old who had been exposed to COVID-19. CDR3 nucleotides: TGTGCCAGCAGCGTCCGGGACAACTACGATACGCAGTATTTT. This encodes CASSVRDNYDTQYF.